These 15 T cell receptor delta chains came from one sample sequenced in a study of Vγ9Vδ2 T cells in congenital toxoplasmosis. TRGC- and TRDC-specific primers primed one-tube template-switch reverse transcription to make cDNA. Both the TRGC1 and TRGC2 constant genes were targeted by the TRGC primer. TCRdb fed the reads to CATT. The data hold about 600 delta-chain clones, with 25% to 30% observed a single time. Specimen: gamma-delta T cells from blood. These receptors all stem from a child younger than 10 born to a mother with Toxoplasma gondii infection during pregnancy, either congenitally infected or uninfected (not recorded which).

Notes on this clone: This likely traces to a read error, being one base from a far larger clone. The chain couples TRDV1 to TRDJ1; 7 bases agree with TRDD3. Trimming removed 4 bases from V and 1 base from J; junction bases left unmatched: 30. The CDR3 is 23 amino acids. CDR1 TSWWSYY and CDR2 QGS come from the germline V gene. In DNA, the CDR3 is TGTGCTCTTGGGGGCTTTCTAACTACTCGGGTGGGGGAAAAGATATGGGGCACCGATAAACTCATCTTT. The encoded protein is CALGGFLTTRVGEKIWGTDKLIF.

Concerning this clone: A far more abundant clone sits one base away, making this likely a read error. The rearrangement joins TRDV2 to TRDJ1; 12 bases map to TRDD3. Matching the DNA to germline supplied the J gene, which TCRdb does not give. Germline loops: CDR1 GEAIGNYY, CDR2 EKD. The ends lost 5 bases at V and 0 bases at J; junction bases unmatched: 12. This CDR3 has 18 residues. The CDR3 spells CACVPILGDTKYTDKLIF. The CDR3 DNA is TGTGCCTGTGTCCCAATACTGGGGGATACAAAGTACACCGATAAACTCATCTTT.

Comment on this clone: A far larger clone is off by one base, so a read error is likely. The sample has other DNA sequences that encode this CDR3 too. The chain employs TRDV2 and TRDJ1; D perhaps matches TRDD3 (5 bases). TCRdb supplies no J gene; here it was assigned by aligning the nucleotide sequence to germline. Germline V gene lookup returns CDR1 GEAIGNYY and CDR2 EKD. The CDR3 extends over 16 amino acids. Written as DNA, the CDR3 is TGTGCCTGTGACACCGTAGGGGGTCTCTACACTGATAAACTCATCTTT. Residues: CACDTVGGLYTDKLIF.

Note on this clone: A much larger clone differs by one base, so this may be a read error. This sequence joins TRDV3 and TRDJ1; D might be TRDD3 (10 bases). Deletions cut 1 base from V and 1 base from J, with 31 bases between. Germline loops: CDR1 TVYSNPD, CDR2 GDNSRS (reference sequence). The CDR3 sequence is 20 residues long. CDR3 residues: CAFKGPSYGGGYGVTDKLIF. Written as DNA, the CDR3 is TGTGCCTTTAAAGGGCCTTCCTACGGCGGGGGATACGGGGTCACCGATAAACTCATCTTT.

Turning to this clone: The translation of this DNA and the TCRdb protein of a much larger clone differ at residue 13, probably owing to a read error; the protein shown here is translated from the DNA. The chain couples TRDV3 to TRDJ1; D is possibly TRDD3 (6 bases). Germline matching of the DNA provided the J gene here, since TCRdb leaves it blank. V lost 1 base to trimming and J lost 6 bases, with 27 bases between them. CDR1 and CDR2 from the germline V gene are TVYSNPD and GDNSRS (reference sequence). The CDR3 has 17 amino acids. CDR3: CAFKRAYGGSRPNKLIF. In DNA form, the CDR3 reads TGTGCCTTTAAAAGGGCCTATGGGGGCTCACGGCCCAATAAACTCATCTTT.

This clone was detected a few times. Given a far larger clone just one base away, this is likely a sequencing read error. The V call is TRDV1, the J call TRDJ1, with a tentative D call TRDD3 (6 bases). This CDR3 is 22 amino acids long. V lost 3 bases and J 0 bases, leaving 32 bases between the germline ends. CDR1 is TSWWSYY and CDR2 is QGS in the germline V gene. The CDR3 here is CALGESHKLLGYTRTYTDKLIF. The CDR3 region has the DNA TGTGCTCTTGGGGAGTCCCATAAATTGCTGGGGTATACGCGGACGTACACCGATAAACTCATCTTT.

About this clone: The protein in TCRdb stems from a much larger clone and differs at residue 6 from this DNA's translation, likely a read error; here the protein is translated from the DNA. This rearrangement joins TRAV38-2/DV8 to TRDJ1; 8 bases line up with TRDD2. The CDR3 sequence is 20 residues long. After removal of 2 bases from V and 3 bases from J, the junction contained 21 bases not matched to a gene. Per the germline V gene, CDR1 is TSESDYY and CDR2 is QEAYKQQN. The CDR3 region is CAYRRTTSYVVRRSSDKLIF. CDR3 sequence (DNA): TGTGCTTATAGGAGAACAACTTCCTACGTCGTACGCCGGTCGTCCGATAAACTCATCTTT.

The sample holds a few counts of this clone. A read error is the likely source, as a far larger clone sits one nucleotide away. The V call is TRDV1, the J call TRDJ1; D call uncertain. The V gene's germline CDR1 is TSWWSYY and CDR2 QGS. The CDR3 contains 18 residues. V was clipped by 4 bases and J by 0 bases, with 21 bases between them. The CDR3 is CALGAPLICVPYTDKLIF. Here the CDR3 DNA reads TGTGCTCTTGGGGCCCCCTTGATATGCGTCCCGTACACCGATAAACTCATCTTT.

By frequency in the sample, this clone is large. The sample carries other DNA sequences with the same CDR3. The chain combines TRDV1 with TRDJ1; 12 bases agree with TRDD3. There are 21 residues in the CDR3. CDR1 TSWWSYY and CDR2 QGS come from the germline V gene. V was pared by 6 bases and J by 2 bases, with 22 bases of the junction left unmatched. In DNA form, the CDR3 reads TGTGCTCTTGGCCGCATAATTCCTACGCCCTACTGGGGGATACTAACCGATAAACTCATCTTT. It is translated as CALGRIIPTPYWGILTDKLIF.

Concerning this clone itself: This likely traces to a read error, being one base from a far larger clone. This sequence joins TRDV1 and TRDJ1; 7 nucleotides line up with TRDD2. Since TCRdb gives no J gene, matching the DNA to germline was used here to assign it. The length of the CDR3 is 18 residues. CDR1 and CDR2 from the germline V gene are TSWWSYY and QGS. CDR3 nucleotides: TGCGCTCTTGGGGCCTTTCCTACGTTAATGGGGCTACGCGATAAACTCATCTTT. Encoded protein: CALGAFPTLMGLRDKLIF.

On this clone itself: A far more abundant clone sits one base away, making this likely a read error. This specimen includes other DNA sequences encoding the same CDR3. V gene TRDV1 combines with J gene TRDJ1, with 8 positions matching TRDD3. V was clipped by 5 bases and J by 1 base; unmatched bases: 12. CDR1 is TSWWSYY, CDR2 QGS, per germline. The CDR3 has 17 amino acids. The CDR3 DNA is TGTGCTCTTGGGCCGAATAGTGTGGGGGATCTCACCGATAAACTCATCTTT. It translates to CALGPNSVGDLTDKLIF.

A note on this clone: This is likely an artifact of a read error, given a far larger clone one base away. J is TRDJ1 and V is TRAV29/DV5, with 10 positions matching TRDD3. Here the J gene was assigned by germline matching of the DNA, as TCRdb has none. J lost 8 bases, V lost 4 bases, and 23 bases had no gene match. Per the germline V gene, CDR1 is NSMFDY and CDR2 is ISSIKDK. CDR3 length equals 18 residues. CDR3 residues: CAAVERGLPPVGGYKLIF. For the CDR3, the DNA is TGTGCAGCAGTCGAGAGGGGCCTTCCTCCTGTTGGGGGATACAAACTCATCTTT.

As regards this clone: The TCRdb protein comes from a much larger clone and disagrees with this DNA's translation at residue 8, likely due to a read error; the protein given here is derived from the DNA. The chain carries TRDV1 and TRDJ1; 10 bases match TRDD3. The CDR3 is 25 amino acids. Germline V gene sequence: CDR1 TSWWSYY, CDR2 QGS. The junction had 31 bases not matched to a gene; V was cut back by 3 bases and J by 0 bases. CDR3 nucleotide sequence: TGTGCTCTTGGGGATCCGCACGAAGGACTTTCCTCTCTCTTTCCTACTGGGGGATACACCGATAAACTCATCTTT. As protein: CALGDPHEGLSSLFPTGGYTDKLIF.

Comments on this clone: A far larger clone is one nucleotide away, so this likely arose from a read error. J is TRDJ3 and V is TRDV2; D is perhaps TRDD3 (5 bases). TCRdb gives no J gene; it was assigned here by matching the DNA to germline. The CDR3 spans 18 residues. Germline loops: CDR1 GEAIGNYY, CDR2 EKD. The ends were cut back, 2 bases at V and 0 bases at J, with 13 bases in the middle. DNA for the CDR3: TGTGCCTGTGACAGTACCGGGGGCCGCTCCTGGGACACCCGACAGATGTTTTTC. It is translated as CACDSTGGRSWDTRQMFF.

The V and J genes are TRDV2 and TRDJ1; no clear D gene. The J gene was missing in TCRdb and was found by matching the end of the DNA to germline. CDR1 and CDR2 from the germline V gene are GEAIGNYY and EKD. The CDR3 consists of 10 residues. Trimming removed 0 bases at V and 5 bases at J, with 0 bases between. CDR3: CACDTDKLIF. CDR3 bases: TGTGCCTGTGACACCGATAAACTCATCTTT.